In its sample, the clone carrying this T cell receptor (beta chain) was seen many times. Unique molecular identifiers were incorporated into the prepared TCRbeta library. Each CDR3 protein is one row after TCRdb ran MiXCR on the PCR reads. The sample shows approximately 88,000 distinct CDR3 sequences, 12% of them seen only once. This specimen belongs to a study of T-cell reconstitution after alpha-beta-depleted transplantation in children. CDR3 length equals 15 residues. The ends were cut back, 5 bases at V and 2 bases at J, with 16 bases in the middle. This sample comprised PBMCs from the stem cell graft donor, obtained from the stem cell graft. The chain employs TRBV12-3 or TRBV12-4 and TRBJ2-7, with D maybe TRBD1 (6 bases). This TCR was recovered from a human donor who donated a stem cell graft to a child with inherited bone marrow failure. The CDR3 DNA reads TGTGCCAGCAGTCAGACGGGGACACGACCCTACGAGCAGTACTTC. Residues: CASSQTGTRPYEQYF.